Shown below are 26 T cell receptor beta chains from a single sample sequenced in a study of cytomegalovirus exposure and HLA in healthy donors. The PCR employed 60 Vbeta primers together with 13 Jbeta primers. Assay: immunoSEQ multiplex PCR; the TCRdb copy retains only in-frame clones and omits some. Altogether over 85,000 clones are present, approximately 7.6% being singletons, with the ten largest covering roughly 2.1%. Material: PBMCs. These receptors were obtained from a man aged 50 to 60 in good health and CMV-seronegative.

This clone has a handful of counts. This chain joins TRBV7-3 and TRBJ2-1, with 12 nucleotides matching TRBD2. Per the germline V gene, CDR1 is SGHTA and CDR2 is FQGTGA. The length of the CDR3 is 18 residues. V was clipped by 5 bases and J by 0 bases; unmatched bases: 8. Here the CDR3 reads CASSPGLAGSSSYNEQFF. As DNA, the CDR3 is TGTGCCAGCAGCCCGGGACTAGCGGGTTCAAGCTCCTACAATGAGCAGTTCTTC.

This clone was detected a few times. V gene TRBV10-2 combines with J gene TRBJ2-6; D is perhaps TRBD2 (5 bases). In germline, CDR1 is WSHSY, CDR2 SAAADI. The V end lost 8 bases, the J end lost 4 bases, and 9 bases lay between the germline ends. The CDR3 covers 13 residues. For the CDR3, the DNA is TGCGCCAGCCGGCCGGGGGGGGCCAACGTCCTGACTTTC. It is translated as CASRPGGANVLTF.

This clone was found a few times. The CDR3 loop reads CASRMGLASYEQYF. In nucleotides, the CDR3 is TGTGCCAGCAGGATGGGACTAGCTAGCTACGAGCAGTACTTC. V usage is TRBV28 and J usage is TRBJ2-7; the match to TRBD2 covers 9 bases. V was clipped by 6 bases and J by 3 bases; unmatched bases: 6. The germline gives CDR1 MDHEN, CDR2 SYDVKM. The CDR3 contains 14 residues.

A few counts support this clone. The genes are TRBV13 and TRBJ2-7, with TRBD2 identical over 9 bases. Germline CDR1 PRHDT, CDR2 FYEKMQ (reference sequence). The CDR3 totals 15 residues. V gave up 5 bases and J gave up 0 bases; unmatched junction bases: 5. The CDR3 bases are TGTGCCAGCAGCCCAGCGGGGGGTAGCTCCTACGAGCAGTACTTC. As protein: CASSPAGGSSYEQYF.

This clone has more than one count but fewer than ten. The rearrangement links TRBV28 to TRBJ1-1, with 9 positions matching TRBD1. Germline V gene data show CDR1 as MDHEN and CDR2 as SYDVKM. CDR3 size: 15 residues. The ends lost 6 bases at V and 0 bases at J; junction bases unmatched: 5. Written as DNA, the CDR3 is TGTGCCAGCAGGCTACAGGGGGCGGTGAACACTGAAGCTTTCTTT. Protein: CASRLQGAVNTEAFF.

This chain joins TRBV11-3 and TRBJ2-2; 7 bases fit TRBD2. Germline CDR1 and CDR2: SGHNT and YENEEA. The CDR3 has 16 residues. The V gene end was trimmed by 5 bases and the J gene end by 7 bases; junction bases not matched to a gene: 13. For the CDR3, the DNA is TGTGCCAGCAGCCCAAGGGGCAGCGGGGTTATCGGGGAGCTGTTTTTT. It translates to CASSPRGSGVIGELFF.

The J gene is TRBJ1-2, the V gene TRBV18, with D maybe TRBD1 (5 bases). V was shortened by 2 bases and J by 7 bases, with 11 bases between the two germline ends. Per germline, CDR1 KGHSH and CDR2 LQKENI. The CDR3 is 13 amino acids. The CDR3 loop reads CASSPVPGGGYTF. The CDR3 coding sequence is TGTGCCAGCTCACCAGTACCCGGGGGTGGCTACACCTTC.

The CDR3 reads CASSRLGTGDYEQYF. CDR3 in DNA: TGTGCCAGCAGTCGCCTCGGGACAGGCGATTACGAGCAGTACTTC. The genes are TRBV28 and TRBJ2-7; 8 bases align to TRBD1. J gave up 4 bases and V 5 bases, and 10 bases lay outside the gene matches. CDR1 and CDR2 (germline): MDHEN, SYDVKM. This CDR3 comprises 15 residues.

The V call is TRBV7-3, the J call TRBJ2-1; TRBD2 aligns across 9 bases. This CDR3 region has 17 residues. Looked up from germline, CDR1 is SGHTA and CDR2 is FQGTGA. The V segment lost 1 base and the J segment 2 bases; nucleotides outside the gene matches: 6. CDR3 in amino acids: CASSLKGSGSAYNEQFF. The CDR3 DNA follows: TGTGCCAGCAGCTTAAAGGGTAGCGGGAGTGCCTACAATGAGCAGTTCTTC.

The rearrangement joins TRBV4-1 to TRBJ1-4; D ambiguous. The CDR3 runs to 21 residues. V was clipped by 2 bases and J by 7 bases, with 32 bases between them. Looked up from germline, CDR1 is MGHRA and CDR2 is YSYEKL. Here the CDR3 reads CASSQLPSWGEEVLVFEKLFF. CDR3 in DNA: TGCGCCAGCAGCCAATTACCCTCCTGGGGAGAGGAGGTGTTAGTGTTTGAAAAACTGTTTTTT.

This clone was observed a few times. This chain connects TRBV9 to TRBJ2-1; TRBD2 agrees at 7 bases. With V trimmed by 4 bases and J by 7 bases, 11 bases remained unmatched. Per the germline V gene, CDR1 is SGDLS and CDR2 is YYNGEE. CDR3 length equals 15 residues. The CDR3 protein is CASSKGGRPENEQFF. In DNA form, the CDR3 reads TGTGCCAGCAGCAAAGGCGGGAGACCCGAGAATGAGCAGTTCTTC.

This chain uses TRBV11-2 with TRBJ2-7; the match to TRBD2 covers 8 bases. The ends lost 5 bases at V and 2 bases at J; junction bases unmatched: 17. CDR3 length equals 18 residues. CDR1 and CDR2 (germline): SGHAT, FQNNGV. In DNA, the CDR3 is TGTGCCAGCAGCCCGCGGGGAGGGATAGCGGGAAGAACCTACGAGCAGTACTTC. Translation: CASSPRGGIAGRTYEQYF.

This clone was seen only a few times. CDR3 sequence (DNA): TGCAGCGGTGGACAGGGGACGGGCACTGAAGCTTTCTTT. It encodes CSGGQGTGTEAFF. This rearrangement joins TRBV29-1 to TRBJ1-1; 9 positions agree with TRBD1. This CDR3 region has 13 residues. Germline values: CDR1 SQVTM, CDR2 ANQGSEA. V shed 7 bases and J 4 bases; nucleotides not matched to a gene: 7.

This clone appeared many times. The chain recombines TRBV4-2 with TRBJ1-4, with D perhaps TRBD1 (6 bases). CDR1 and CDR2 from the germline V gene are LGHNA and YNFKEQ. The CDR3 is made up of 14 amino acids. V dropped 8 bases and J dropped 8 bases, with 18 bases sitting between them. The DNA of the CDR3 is TGTGCCAGCGGGAGGGGGGCCCCCATGGAAAAACTGTTTTTT. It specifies CASGRGAPMEKLFF.

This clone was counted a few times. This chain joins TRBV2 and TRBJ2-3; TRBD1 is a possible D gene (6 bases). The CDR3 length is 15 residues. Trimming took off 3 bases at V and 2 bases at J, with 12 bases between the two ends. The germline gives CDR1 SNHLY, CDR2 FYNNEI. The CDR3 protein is CASSDMGQYTDTQYF. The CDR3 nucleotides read TGTGCCAGCAGTGACATGGGACAATACACAGATACGCAGTATTTT.

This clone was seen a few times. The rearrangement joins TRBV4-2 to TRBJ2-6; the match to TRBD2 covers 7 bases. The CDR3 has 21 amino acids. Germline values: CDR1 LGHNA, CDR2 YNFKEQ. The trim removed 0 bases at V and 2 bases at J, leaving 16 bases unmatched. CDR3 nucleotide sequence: TGTGCCAGCAGCCAAGACTTGGGGGGGGTCGGCAGGGCGCCTGGGGCCAACGTCCTGACTTTC. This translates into CASSQDLGGVGRAPGANVLTF.

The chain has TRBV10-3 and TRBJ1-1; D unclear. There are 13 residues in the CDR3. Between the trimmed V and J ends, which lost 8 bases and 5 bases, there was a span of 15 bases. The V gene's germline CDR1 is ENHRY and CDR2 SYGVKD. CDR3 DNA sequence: TGTGCCATCTCCCTGGGCCTTGGGACTGAAGCTTTCTTT. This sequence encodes CAISLGLGTEAFF.

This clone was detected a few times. The CDR3 region has the DNA TGCGCCAGCAGCTTACGGCTAGCGGGGGTCGACGAGCAGTACTTC. This translates into CASSLRLAGVDEQYF. The rearrangement uses TRBV5-1 and TRBJ2-7, with 10 bases that match TRBD2. Losses at the gene ends were 2 bases for V and 5 bases for J; bases not matched to a gene: 7. The CDR3 loop spans 15 amino acids. Germline V CDR1 and CDR2: SGHRS, YFSETQ.

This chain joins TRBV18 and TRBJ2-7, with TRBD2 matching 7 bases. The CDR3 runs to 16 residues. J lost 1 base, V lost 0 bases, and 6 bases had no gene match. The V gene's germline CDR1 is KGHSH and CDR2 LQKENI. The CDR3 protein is CASSPPRTSASYEQYF. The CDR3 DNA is TGTGCCAGCTCACCACCAAGAACTAGCGCTTCCTACGAGCAGTACTTC. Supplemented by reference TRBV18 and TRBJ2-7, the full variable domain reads NAGVMQNPRHLVRRRGQEARLRCSPMKGHSHVYWYRQLPEEGLKFMVYLQKENIIDESGMPKERFSAEFPKEGPSILRIQQVVRGDSAAYFCASSPPRTSASYEQYFGPGTRLTVT.

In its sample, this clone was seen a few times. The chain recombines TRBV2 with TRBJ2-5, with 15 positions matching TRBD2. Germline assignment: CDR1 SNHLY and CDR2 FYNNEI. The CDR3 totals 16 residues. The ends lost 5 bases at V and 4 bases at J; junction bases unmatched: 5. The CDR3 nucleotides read TGTGCCAGCAGTCGGACTAGCGGGAGGGTCGGAGAGACCCAGTACTTC. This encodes CASSRTSGRVGETQYF.

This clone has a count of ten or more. The CDR3 DNA reads as TGTGCCATCAGTGCCTCACCGGGACAGGGGGCGGGTAACACCGGGGAGCTGTTTTTT. Its protein product is CAISASPGQGAGNTGELFF. The chain carries TRBV10-3 and TRBJ2-2; 12 nucleotides agree with TRBD1. From germline, CDR1 is ENHRY and CDR2 SYGVKD. This CDR3 is 19 amino acids long. Germline trimming cut 4 bases from V and 2 bases from J; bases unmatched to any gene: 11.

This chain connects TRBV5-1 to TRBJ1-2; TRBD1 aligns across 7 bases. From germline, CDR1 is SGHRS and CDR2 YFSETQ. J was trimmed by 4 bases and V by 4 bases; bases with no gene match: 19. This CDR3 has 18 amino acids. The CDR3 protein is CASSLEGGMTGPRYGYTF. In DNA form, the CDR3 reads TGCGCCAGCAGCCTGGAAGGGGGTATGACAGGGCCTCGCTATGGCTACACCTTC.

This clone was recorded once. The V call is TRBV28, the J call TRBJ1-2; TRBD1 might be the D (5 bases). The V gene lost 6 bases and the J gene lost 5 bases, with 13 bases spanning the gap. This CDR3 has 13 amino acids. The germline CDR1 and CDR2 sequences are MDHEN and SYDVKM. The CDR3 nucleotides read TGTGCCAGCAGCCTGGGGGGGGTTTATGGCTACACCTTC. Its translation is CASSLGGVYGYTF.

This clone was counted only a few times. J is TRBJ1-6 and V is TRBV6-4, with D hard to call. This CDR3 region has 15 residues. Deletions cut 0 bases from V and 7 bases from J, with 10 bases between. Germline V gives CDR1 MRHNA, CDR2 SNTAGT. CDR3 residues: CASSDSEVGNSPLHF. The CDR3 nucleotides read TGTGCCAGCAGTGACTCCGAGGTCGGGAATTCACCCCTCCACTTT.

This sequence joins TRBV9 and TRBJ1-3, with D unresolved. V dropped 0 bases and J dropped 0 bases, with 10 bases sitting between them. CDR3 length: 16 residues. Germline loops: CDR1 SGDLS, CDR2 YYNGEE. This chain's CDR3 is CASSVGVQRSGNTIYF. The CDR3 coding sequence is TGTGCCAGCAGCGTAGGAGTTCAGCGCTCTGGAAACACCATATATTTT.

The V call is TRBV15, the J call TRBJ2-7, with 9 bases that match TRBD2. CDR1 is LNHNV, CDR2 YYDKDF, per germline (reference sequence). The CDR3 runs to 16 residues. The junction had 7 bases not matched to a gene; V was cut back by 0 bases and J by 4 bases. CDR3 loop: CATSRDGSGRVYEQYF. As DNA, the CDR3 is TGTGCCACCAGCAGAGACGGTAGCGGGAGAGTTTACGAGCAGTACTTC.